This T cell receptor beta chain was retrieved from a study of regulatory T cells in long-lasting Graves disease (dated by TCRdb to the early 2020s). Regarding the complete study: In the newly diagnosed Graves' disease group, patients had been taking antithyroid drugs for less than 3 months. The study was conducted in China and was registered as a clinical trial. A total of around 33 samples underwent TCR sequencing, from around 13 patients with persistent Graves' disease and 20 patients with newly diagnosed Graves' disease. Peripheral blood TCR sequencing and RNA sequencing compared persistent Graves' disease patients with newly diagnosed Graves' disease patients. The study at large found these results: Peripheral blood alone was examined, since thyroid tissue, which constituted the primary lesion, could not be accessed. Sequencing and analysis were limited to the TCR beta chain. TRBV28, TRBJ1-2 and TRBJ2-5 were preferentially used in persistent disease, while TRBV20-1 and TRBJ2-1 were favored in newly diagnosed disease. Compared with newly diagnosed patients, patients with persistent Graves' disease had lower TCR Shannon entropy and fewer highly expanded clones, which suggests clonal expansion. As a limitation, the authors acknowledged that the small sample size may reduce accuracy. A larger number of public clonotypes was shared among persistent patients (around 2,700) than among newly diagnosed patients (about 990).

The time point label, read with the paper, signifies: newly diagnosed GD, antithyroid drugs for less than 3 months. For both TCR sequencing and RNA sequencing, RNA was extracted from PBMCs in TRIzol. The diagnosis of Graves' disease followed American Thyroid Association guidelines. Patients were recruited from an endocrinology department in Xi'an, China. Each patient gave roughly 8.4 milliliters of peripheral blood, collected in an EDTA anticoagulant tube. Ficoll Paque Plus density gradient separation was used to isolate PBMCs, and no further T cell sorting was performed. An Agilent 2100 Bioanalyzer and agarose gel were used to check RNA quality, while a NanoDrop 2000 measured RNA concentration. The protocol used for the library was multiplex PCR. TCRdb shows the sequencer as Illumina HiSeq 4000. To build TCR beta libraries, CDR3 regions were amplified by Arm-PCR using iRepertoire HTBI primers. PCR products were gel purified before sequencing. Concerning the study's data processing: Gene usage analysis of CDR3 amino acid clonotypes relied on the 55 to 80 TRBV and more than twelve TRBJ segments identified across samples. COPE and FqMerger were used to merge the filtered high-quality paired reads into contigs. BLAST was used to align contigs to the IMGT TRBV, TRBD and TRBJ reference genes, and CDR3 was defined following IMGT. Any clonotype with a frequency above 0.1% was counted as a highly expanded clone. Shannon entropy served as the measure of repertoire diversity, while the Gini coefficient captured V-J evenness. Clonotypes shared by more than one individual were considered public. TCRdb ran its own pipeline on the public reads, namely fastp trimming at Q25 and MiXCR clone calling, and kept in-frame beta chains. Duplicate CDR3 protein sequences are folded into a single record with the most common DNA and genes. TCRdb assigned the V and J calls; the authors' analysis was not used. In this sample the table shows some 600,000 distinct CDR3 sequences, about 16% of which occur a single time. The ten largest make up approximately 12% of the sample.

The cysteine opens and the phenylalanine closes a CDR3 of 15 amino acids. Of all the DNA, just the CDR3 is kept, 45 bases in frame from base 1. CDR1 MNHEY and CDR2 SMNVEV are derived from the germline V gene (reference sequence). This clonotype was seen ten or more times. Its binding antigen is unknown. The junction shows a germline mismatch at one end, possibly a read error. The same data also contributed to another study, on T cells in Graves' hyperthyroidism and ophthalmopathy. From the second report: A patient counted as having stable Graves' hyperthyroidism if no progression to ophthalmopathy occurred over 18 months of follow-up. The hyperthyroidism patients were between 18 and 65 years old and newly diagnosed, with a disease duration of less than 2 months. Exclusion was applied to patients with uncontrolled infections, other autoimmune diseases, pregnancy or lactation. Diagnoses relied on clinical symptoms, serum thyroxine and TRAb, thyroid ultrasound and orbital computed tomography. For the first round of RT-PCR on the TCR CDR3, the HTBI primer set was used together with the Qiagen OneStep RT-PCR kit. Most expanded thyroid clonotypes (frequency above 0.001) were also detected in blood, a finding suggesting that blood repertoires may reflect thyroid immune responses. In cross-validation, a model built on a 13 V-J signature told ophthalmopathy apart from stable hyperthyroidism with less than 90% sensitivity and roughly 83% specificity, and in testing the same model reached 80%/75%. During validation, the model predicted progression to ophthalmopathy a median of about 6.3 months ahead of onset, with roughly 65% sensitivity and 72% to 80% specificity. To identify TCR V-J signatures that set the groups apart, the researchers used a discovery cohort of about a hundred patients, made up of 40 to 45 with Graves' ophthalmopathy and around 58 with stable Graves' hyperthyroidism. Prospective prediction of ophthalmopathy was tested in an independent validation cohort consisting of 18 to 20 hyperthyroidism patients and around 17 patients who later progressed to ophthalmopathy. The approximately 97 discovery patients were randomly divided into training and test sets at a 7:3 ratio. In addition, the study compared T-cell repertoires in thyroid tissue and in blood from five to seven Graves' hyperthyroidism patients. After blood sampling, hyperthyroidism patients were treated with methimazole at a starting dose of 30 mg daily, and ophthalmopathy patients were treated with high-dose intravenous methylprednisolone. The libraries were constructed in a second round of multiplex PCR and then size-selected and purified. Sequencing of the libraries was done on an Illumina HiSeq2000 using paired-end 100 bp reads. SOAPnuke was used to process the raw data, removing reads that contained adapters or uncalled bases, had a mean Phred below 15, or lacked an exact match to the constant primer or identifier. COPE v1.2.5 was used to merge high-quality paired reads, and clonotypes were defined as unique nucleotide sequences. MiTCR v1.1 was used to align the clonotypes against IMGT TRBV, TRBD and TRBJ reference segments. Analysis was restricted to V-J combinations with a frequency above 0.0001, which covered about 99% of repertoires. A TCS score was defined as the ratio of F50 (clonal expansion) to E x V (chaos), with BLOSUM62-based TCRdist applied between CDR3 peptides within each V-J. Welch's t-statistics and random forest reduced around 510 V-J features to about 13, which were used in a naive Bayes classifier (R e1071). Sample size was not statistically predetermined, and investigators were not blinded to group allocation. The paper describes TCR Vbeta CDR3 sequencing of 140 or so peripheral blood samples, made up of roughly 45 ophthalmopathy patients, approximately 76 hyperthyroidism patients and 17 progressor patients.

Rearrangement joined TRBV27 to TRBJ2-3; a stretch of 9 junction bases matches TRBD2. The specimen was peripheral blood mononuclear cells (PBMCs), collected at new diagnosis, from a patient treated with antithyroid drugs. The TCR originated in a young man with Graves disease. Donor details come from another sample of the same person, matched by shared clones. At the DNA level, the sequence is TGTGCCAGCAGTCCACTAGCGGGCCCCACAGATACGCAGTGTTTT. Translated, this gives CASSPLAGPTDTQCF.